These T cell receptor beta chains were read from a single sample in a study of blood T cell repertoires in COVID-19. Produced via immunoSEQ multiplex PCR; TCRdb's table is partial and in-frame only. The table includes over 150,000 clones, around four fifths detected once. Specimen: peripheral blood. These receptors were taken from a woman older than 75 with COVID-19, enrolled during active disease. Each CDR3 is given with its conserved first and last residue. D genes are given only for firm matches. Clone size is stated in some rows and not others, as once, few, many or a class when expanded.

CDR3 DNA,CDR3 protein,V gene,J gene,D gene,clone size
TGTGCCAGCTCACCGTTACCGGGACAGGGGAACTATGGCTACACCTTC,CASSPLPGQGNYGYTF,TRBV18,TRBJ1-2,TRBD1,-
TGTGCCAGCAGCGCAGAAGGACATGGTGAGCAGTTCTTC,CASSAEGHGEQFF,TRBV9,TRBJ2-1,-,-
TGTGCCAGCAGTCACTACCCCAACGAGCAGTACTTC,CASSHYPNEQYF,TRBV2,TRBJ2-7,-,-
TGCGCCAGCAGCCGCGGACTAGCGGGAGGCTTCTACAATGAGCAGTTCTTC,CASSRGLAGGFYNEQFF,TRBV5-1,TRBJ2-1,TRBD2,-
TGTGCCAGCAGTTTATTGGGGGCTCGGGGTTCACCCCTCCACTTT,CASSLLGARGSPLHF,TRBV27,TRBJ1-6,-,-
TGTGCCAGCAGAGGCCGAGGAGAGCAGTTCTTC,CASRGRGEQFF,TRBV12-3/TRBV12-4,TRBJ2-1,-,-
TGTGCCAGCGGCACGCGGGTTAGGGAAAAACTGTTTTTT,CASGTRVREKLFF,TRBV6-5,TRBJ1-4,-,-
TGTGCCAGCACGGCCCACAGTCAAGAGACCCAGTACTTC,CASTAHSQETQYF,TRBV6-5,TRBJ2-5,-,-
TGTGCCAGCAGTGTGCGGGGAGGCGAGCAGTACTTC,CASSVRGGEQYF,TRBV2,TRBJ2-7,-,once
TGTGCCAGCAGTGGGGCTGGTGGCAATCAGCCCCAGCATTTT,CASSGAGGNQPQHF,TRBV2,TRBJ1-5,-,once
TGTGCCAGCAGCCCCCTAGCGGCCGGGGAGCTGTTTTTT,CASSPLAAGELFF,TRBV7-2,TRBJ2-2,TRBD2,-
TGTGCCAGCAGCTTAGCGCGCGAGTCTCCCGGGTACTTC,CASSLARESPGYF,TRBV7-9,TRBJ2-5,-,few
TGTGCCAGCGGGACAGGGGAGGAAAAACTGTTTTTT,CASGTGEEKLFF,TRBV9,TRBJ1-4,TRBD1,-
TGCAGCGGTCAGGTCGGAAACACCATATATTTT,CSGQVGNTIYF,TRBV29-1,TRBJ1-3,-,-
TGCGCCAGCAGCCTCCGCTCGTTCCCGGGACAGGGAACAATATACGAGCAGTACTTC,CASSLRSFPGQGTIYEQYF,TRBV4-1,TRBJ2-7,TRBD1,-
TGTGCCAGCAGCTCCGCACCGGGACTAGCGGGGGGGCTCACAGATACGCAGTATTTT,CASSSAPGLAGGLTDTQYF,TRBV7-6,TRBJ2-3,TRBD2,-
TGTGCTTGCTCAAAGGTGGCGGAAGATAATGAGCAGTTCTTC,CACSKVAEDNEQFF,TRBV30,TRBJ2-1,-,-
TGTGCCAGCAGCGTCCAAGGGCCGGGACTAGATACGCAGTATTTT,CASSVQGPGLDTQYF,TRBV7-2,TRBJ2-3,-,-
TGTGCCAGCAGCCAGGGAGCGGGGGAAGAGACCCAGTACTTC,CASSQGAGEETQYF,TRBV9,TRBJ2-5,TRBD2,once
TGTGCCAGCAGCCCACAGGGCTCTGGAAACACCATATATTTT,CASSPQGSGNTIYF,TRBV7-3,TRBJ1-3,-,-
TGTGCCAGCAGCTCCTGGACATTACAAGAGACCCAGTACTTC,CASSSWTLQETQYF,TRBV6-5,TRBJ2-5,-,-
TGTGCCAGCAGCTTAGTGGCGGCAGGGGGGTATGGCTACACCTTC,CASSLVAAGGYGYTF,TRBV7-2,TRBJ1-2,TRBD1,-
TGTGCCACTAGGGACAAAGGGACCCAGTACTTC,CATRDKGTQYF,TRBV10-3,TRBJ2-5,-,-
TGTGCCACCAGTGATCCCGGGACAGGGGGCGAAGTGCAGTTCTTC,CATSDPGTGGEVQFF,TRBV24-1,TRBJ2-1,TRBD1,-
TGTGCCAGCAATCAGGGGATCTCCTACGAGCAGTACTTC,CASNQGISYEQYF,TRBV28,TRBJ2-7,-,-
TGTGCCAGCAGCCCCGGGACTAGCGGATACAATGAGCAGTTCTTC,CASSPGTSGYNEQFF,TRBV3-1/TRBV3-2,TRBJ2-1,TRBD2,-
TGTGCCAGCTATGGCGGACAGAAAAACACTGAAGCTTTCTTT,CASYGGQKNTEAFF,TRBV2,TRBJ1-1,-,-
TGTGCCACCAGCAGACCCGAGCGGGAGGGACAAGAGACCCAGTACTTC,CATSRPEREGQETQYF,TRBV15,TRBJ2-5,TRBD2,-
TGTGCCAGCAGCCCAAACCCGGGACTAGCGGGAGGCTACGAGCAGTACTTC,CASSPNPGLAGGYEQYF,TRBV14,TRBJ2-7,TRBD2,-
TGTGCCAGTAGTACGACAGGGAACACTGAAGCTTTCTTT,CASSTTGNTEAFF,TRBV19,TRBJ1-1,-,-
TGTGCCAGCAGCGCTACAGGGACAACTAATGAAAAACTGTTTTTT,CASSATGTTNEKLFF,TRBV6-5,TRBJ1-4,-,few
TGTGCCAGTAGAGGCGGTGGTGAAGCTTTCTTT,CASRGGGEAFF,TRBV19,TRBJ1-1,-,-
TGCGCCAGCAGCCAAGACGGGGGGATAAAAGAGACCCAGTACTTC,CASSQDGGIKETQYF,TRBV4-3,TRBJ2-5,TRBD2,-
TGTGCTAGTGGTTTGGTAGTAGGCAGGGAGGGACGCAATCAGCCCCAGCATTTT,CASGLVVGREGRNQPQHF,TRBV12-5,TRBJ1-5,-,-
TGCGCCAGCAGCCAAGACCGAGACAGGGCGCTAGCCAAAAACATTCAGTACTTC,CASSQDRDRALAKNIQYF,TRBV4-1,TRBJ2-4,TRBD1,-
TGTGCCGGAACAGGGGATGGTCTGAGCCAGTACTTC,CAGTGDGLSQYF,TRBV2,TRBJ2-5,TRBD1,once
TGTGCCTGGAGTGTATACGGAACTAGTGATCTCTGGGCGCAGTATTTT,CAWSVYGTSDLWAQYF,TRBV30,TRBJ2-3,-,-
TGCAGCGCTCACACAGGGTATGGCTACACCTTC,CSAHTGYGYTF,TRBV29-1,TRBJ1-2,-,-
TGTGCCAGCAGCGTAGCTCCAGGGTTAGATACGCAGTATTTT,CASSVAPGLDTQYF,TRBV9,TRBJ2-3,-,-
TGTGCCAGCTCACCCACAGGCGCAGACAGGTCGGAATACCCTGAAGCTTTCTTT,CASSPTGADRSEYPEAFF,TRBV18,TRBJ1-1,-,-
TGCGCCAGCAGCCAAGACCTACAGGGATCTGGGGCCAACGTCCTGACTTTC,CASSQDLQGSGANVLTF,TRBV4-1,TRBJ2-6,-,-
TGTGCCAGCAGCCCCCGCGGGGGCGTTTACAATGAGCAGTTCTTC,CASSPRGGVYNEQFF,TRBV7-9,TRBJ2-1,-,-
TGTGCCAGCAGTTCCCATAGCGGGAGCCTCTACGAGCAGTACTTC,CASSSHSGSLYEQYF,TRBV28,TRBJ2-7,TRBD2,once
TGTGCCAGCAGCCTCAGACTAGCGGGGACCAATGAGCAGTTCTTC,CASSLRLAGTNEQFF,TRBV5-5,TRBJ2-1,TRBD2,few
TGTGCCAGCAGCGAACAGCCTGGTACGTCCGGCTACACCTTC,CASSEQPGTSGYTF,TRBV7-3,TRBJ1-2,-,-
TGTGCCAGCAGCGACGTGATAGGGGGCCATACAGATACGCAGTATTTT,CASSDVIGGHTDTQYF,TRBV28,TRBJ2-3,TRBD1,once
TGTGCCAGCAGCGAGACAGTTAACACTGAAGCTTTCTTT,CASSETVNTEAFF,TRBV7-8,TRBJ1-1,-,-
TGTGCCAGCAGCATTCGGACAGGGACTTCTGGCTACACCTTC,CASSIRTGTSGYTF,TRBV13,TRBJ1-2,TRBD1,-
TGCGCCAGCAGCCAGGCGGGGCAAGCTGACGGGGAGCTGTTTTTT,CASSQAGQADGELFF,TRBV4-1,TRBJ2-2,-,-
TGCGCCAGCAGCCCTGGTACTAGCGGCTACAATGAGCAGTTCTTC,CASSPGTSGYNEQFF,TRBV5-1,TRBJ2-1,TRBD2,-
TGTGCCAGCAGCTTTCAGGGAACAGATACGCAGTATTTT,CASSFQGTDTQYF,TRBV7-3,TRBJ2-3,-,-
TGTGCCAGCAGCGAGGCCGGGACTAGCGGAGACGAGCAGTACTTC,CASSEAGTSGDEQYF,TRBV9,TRBJ2-7,TRBD2,few